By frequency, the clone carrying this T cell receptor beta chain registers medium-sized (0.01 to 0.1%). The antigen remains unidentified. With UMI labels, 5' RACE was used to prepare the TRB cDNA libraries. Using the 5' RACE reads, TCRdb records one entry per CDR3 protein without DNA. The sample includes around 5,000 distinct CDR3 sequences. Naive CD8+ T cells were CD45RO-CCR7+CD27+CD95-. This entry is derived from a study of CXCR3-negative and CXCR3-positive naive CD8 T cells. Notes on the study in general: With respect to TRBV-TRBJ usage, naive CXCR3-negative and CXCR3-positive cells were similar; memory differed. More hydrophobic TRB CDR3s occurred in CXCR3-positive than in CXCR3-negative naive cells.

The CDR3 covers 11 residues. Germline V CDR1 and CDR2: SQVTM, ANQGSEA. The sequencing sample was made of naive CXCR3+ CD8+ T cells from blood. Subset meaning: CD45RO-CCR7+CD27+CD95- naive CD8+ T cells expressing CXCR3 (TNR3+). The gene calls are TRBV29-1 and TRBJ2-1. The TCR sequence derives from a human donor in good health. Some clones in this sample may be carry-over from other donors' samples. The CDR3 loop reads CSVDKSNEQFF.